Listed below are T cell receptor beta chains from one sample, sequenced in a study of blood T cell repertoires in COVID-19. Sequencing used immunoSEQ multiplex PCR; TCRdb keeps in-frame clones, though not all of them. The table shows 250,000 or so clones, with 70% to 90% occurring only once. Sequencing was done on a sample of PBMCs or T cells enriched from blood (not recorded which). The receptors here all came from a woman between 50 and 59 years old who had recovered from COVID-19. Both conserved end residues are part of each CDR3. A D gene is named only where the DNA matches it firmly. Where a row states a size, it is once, few, many or the class of an expanded clone; other rows omit it.

D gene: -
clone size: -
V gene: TRBV4-2
J gene: TRBJ1-2
CDR3 DNA: TGTGCCAGCAGCCAAGAACAGGGAAGGGGTGGCTACACCTTC
CDR3 protein: CASSQEQGRGGYTF

D gene: -
clone size: -
V gene: TRBV27
J gene: TRBJ2-3
CDR3 DNA: TGTGCCAGCAGTTCCCAAGGACTGGTCCTCGATACGCAGTATTTT
CDR3 protein: CASSSQGLVLDTQYF

D gene: -
clone size: -
V gene: TRBV27
J gene: TRBJ2-6
CDR3 DNA: TGTGCCAGCAGTTTATCGGGGGGGACAGGGGCCAACGTCCTGACTTTC
CDR3 protein: CASSLSGGTGANVLTF

D gene: TRBD2
clone size: -
V gene: TRBV5-6
J gene: TRBJ2-3
CDR3 DNA: TGTGCCAGCAGCTCCCTTAGAGGGACTAGGCCATATACGCAGTATTTT
CDR3 protein: CASSSLRGTRPYTQYF

D gene: TRBD1
clone size: -
V gene: TRBV7-2
J gene: TRBJ2-3
CDR3 DNA: TGTGCCAGCAGCTTAGGGCCAGGGGGCGGGATAGATACGCAGTATTTT
CDR3 protein: CASSLGPGGGIDTQYF

D gene: -
clone size: few
V gene: TRBV5-8
J gene: TRBJ1-2
CDR3 DNA: TGTGCCAGCAGCTTTTGGGGGCAGGTGGGCGTCGATGGCTACACCTTC
CDR3 protein: CASSFWGQVGVDGYTF

D gene: -
clone size: -
V gene: TRBV6-1
J gene: TRBJ1-4
CDR3 DNA: TGTGCCAGCAGTGAATCCACCAACCGGGGGGCGCGGTCCGAAAAACTGTTTTTT
CDR3 protein: CASSESTNRGARSEKLFF

D gene: TRBD1
clone size: -
V gene: TRBV7-3
J gene: TRBJ1-6
CDR3 DNA: TGTGCCAGCAGCTCGGGACAGTCCCATTCACCCCTCCACTTT
CDR3 protein: CASSSGQSHSPLHF

D gene: TRBD1
clone size: -
V gene: TRBV5-1
J gene: TRBJ2-3
CDR3 DNA: TGCGCCAGCAGCTTGGGGACAGGGGAGACAGATACGCAGTATTTT
CDR3 protein: CASSLGTGETDTQYF

D gene: TRBD1
clone size: -
V gene: TRBV28
J gene: TRBJ1-4
CDR3 DNA: TGTGCCAGCAGTTCCCTGAGGGGGCAGATGAATGAAAAACTGTTTTTT
CDR3 protein: CASSSLRGQMNEKLFF

D gene: -
clone size: -
V gene: TRBV5-6
J gene: TRBJ1-5
CDR3 DNA: TGTGCCAGCAGCCTTGGGCAGGGCAGTCAGCCCCAGCATTTT
CDR3 protein: CASSLGQGSQPQHF

D gene: TRBD1
clone size: -
V gene: TRBV29-1
J gene: TRBJ1-2
CDR3 DNA: TGCAGCGCTCGGACAGGGGATTTTTATGGCTACACCTTC
CDR3 protein: CSARTGDFYGYTF

D gene: -
clone size: -
V gene: TRBV28
J gene: TRBJ1-2
CDR3 DNA: TGTGCCAGCAGTTTAGGGCGGGGGGACTATGGCTACACCTTC
CDR3 protein: CASSLGRGDYGYTF

D gene: -
clone size: -
V gene: TRBV7-9
J gene: TRBJ1-6
CDR3 DNA: TGTGCCAGCATTTCAGGTTCCTTAAATTCACCCCTCCACTTT
CDR3 protein: CASISGSLNSPLHF

D gene: -
clone size: -
V gene: TRBV14
J gene: TRBJ2-7
CDR3 DNA: TGTGCCAGCAGCCTTAAATACGAGCAGTACTTC
CDR3 protein: CASSLKYEQYF

D gene: TRBD2
clone size: -
V gene: TRBV3-1/TRBV3-2
J gene: TRBJ2-1
CDR3 DNA: TGTGCCAGCCGGACTAGCGGGAGGGGCCACAATGAGCAGTTCTTC
CDR3 protein: CASRTSGRGHNEQFF

D gene: -
clone size: -
V gene: TRBV2
J gene: TRBJ1-4
CDR3 DNA: TGTGCCAGCAGTGGGGCCGGTTCGCGACTGTTTTTT
CDR3 protein: CASSGAGSRLFF

D gene: -
clone size: -
V gene: TRBV11-2
J gene: TRBJ1-1
CDR3 DNA: TGTGCCAGCAGCAAAGGAGAAGGGAACACTGAAGCTTTCTTT
CDR3 protein: CASSKGEGNTEAFF

D gene: TRBD2
clone size: -
V gene: TRBV27
J gene: TRBJ2-5
CDR3 DNA: TGTGCCAGCAGTCCCTTAGCGGGAAAAGAGACCCAGTACTTC
CDR3 protein: CASSPLAGKETQYF

D gene: -
clone size: few
V gene: TRBV25-1
J gene: TRBJ1-4
CDR3 DNA: TGTGCCAGCAGTTCACAGGGCGCCGATGAAAAACTGTTTTTT
CDR3 protein: CASSSQGADEKLFF

D gene: TRBD1
clone size: -
V gene: TRBV7-9
J gene: TRBJ1-4
CDR3 DNA: TGTGCCAGCAGCTCCTGGGACAGGGAGGGAAAACTGTTTTTT
CDR3 protein: CASSSWDREGKLFF

D gene: -
clone size: -
V gene: TRBV6-5
J gene: TRBJ2-7
CDR3 DNA: TGTGCCAGCAGTTACTGGGTGGGAGGTGTGGACGAGCAGTACTTC
CDR3 protein: CASSYWVGGVDEQYF

D gene: -
clone size: -
V gene: TRBV4-1
J gene: TRBJ1-5
CDR3 DNA: TGCGCCAGCAGCCAAGGCCCGACAGGTATCCTCAATCAGCCCCAGCATTTT
CDR3 protein: CASSQGPTGILNQPQHF

D gene: TRBD1
clone size: -
V gene: TRBV28
J gene: TRBJ2-6
CDR3 DNA: TGTGCCAGCCGGACAGGGAATGGGGCCAACGTCCTGACTTTC
CDR3 protein: CASRTGNGANVLTF